The 27 T cell receptor beta chains below all came from one sample that was sequenced in a study of blood T cells in healthy people across ages. Next came a second PCR, run for roughly 6 to 11 cycles, which used a sample-barcoded 5' primer along with a J-beta primer mix. TCRdb redid the calling of the 5' RACE reads with MiXCR, one entry per CDR3 protein. The table has 1.5 million to 2 million distinct CDR3 sequences, roughly 27% seen once. The sample was blood. The receptors come from a woman in her twenties or thirties in good health.

The rearrangement uses TRBV7-2 and TRBJ2-4; D is undetermined. TRBJ2-7 explains the end of the DNA better; the J call may be wrong. Germline values: CDR1 SGHTA, CDR2 FQGNSA. This CDR3 spans 12 amino acids. This chain's CDR3 is CASNPRTYEQYF. For the CDR3, the DNA is TGTGCCAGCAACCCTCGTACCTACGAGCAGTACTTC.

The chain is built from TRBV28 and TRBJ2-1, with TRBD2 matching over 8 bases. Germline CDR1 MDHEN, CDR2 SYDVKM. V gave up 8 bases and J gave up 2 bases; unmatched junction bases: 11. This CDR3 is 16 amino acids long. Here the CDR3 DNA reads TGTGCCAGCGCGCACCTGGGACTAGGAACCTACAATGAGCAGTTCTTC. It encodes CASAHLGLGTYNEQFF.

V usage is TRBV29-1 and J usage is TRBJ2-1; 13 bases map to TRBD2. Germline CDR1 reads SQVTM; CDR2 reads ANQGSEA. The CDR3 sequence is 14 residues long. The junction had 3 bases not matched to a gene; V was cut back by 3 bases and J by 7 bases. The CDR3 reads CSVERGLAGNEQFF. The DNA for the CDR3 is TGCAGCGTTGAGAGGGGACTAGCGGGGAATGAGCAGTTCTTC.

The CDR3 protein is CAWDQGAAVQYF. DNA for the CDR3: TGTGCCTGGGATCAGGGGGCGGCGGTGCAGTACTTC. The gene calls are TRBV30 and TRBJ2-5, with 8 bases identical to TRBD1. The germline CDR1 and CDR2 sequences are GTSNPN and SVGIG (reference sequence). V shed 5 bases and J 11 bases; nucleotides not matched to a gene: 10. The CDR3 consists of 12 residues.

This rearrangement joins TRBV29-1 to TRBJ2-7; D is uncertain. V was trimmed by 7 bases and J by 3 bases, leaving 10 bases between them. The CDR3 has 11 residues. CDR1 and CDR2 from the germline V gene are SQVTM and ANQGSEA. In nucleotides, the CDR3 is TGCAGCGCCGGCCGCAACTACGAGCAGTACTTC. Encoded protein: CSAGRNYEQYF.

A few counts support this clonotype. This CDR3 reads CASSQAESPLHF. In nucleotides, the CDR3 is TGTGCCAGCAGCCAAGCCGAATCACCCCTCCACTTT. The chain employs TRBV4-2 and TRBJ1-6; no definite D call. The CDR3 consists of 12 residues. Trimming took 1 base from V and 10 from J, leaving 5 bases between them. Germline CDR1 LGHNA, CDR2 YNFKEQ.

Comment on this clonotype: A much bigger clone sits one base away, suggesting this may be a read error. In nucleotides, the CDR3 is TGTGTCAGCAGTTTATGGGGGACAGGGGACTATGGCTACACCTTC. It codes for CVSSLWGTGDYGYTF. The chain employs TRBV28 and TRBJ1-2, with 10 bases that match TRBD1. Germline CDR1 is MDHEN and CDR2 is SYDVKM. The CDR3 totals 15 residues.

This clonotype was seen ten or more times. The chain recombines TRBV9 with TRBJ2-1; 7 nucleotides align to TRBD2. The CDR3 covers 15 residues. With V trimmed by 3 bases and J by 2 bases, 5 bases remained unmatched. Per germline, CDR1 SGDLS and CDR2 YYNGEE. CDR3 sequence reads: CASSEASGPYNEQFF. The DNA for the CDR3 is TGTGCCAGCAGCGAGGCTAGCGGACCCTACAATGAGCAGTTCTTC. The whole variable domain, remainder taken from reference TRBV9 and TRBJ2-1, is DSGVTQTPKHLITATGQRVTLRCSPRSGDLSVYWYQQSLDQGLQFLIQYYNGEERAKGNILERFSAQQFPDLHSELNLSSLELGDSALYFCASSEASGPYNEQFFGPGTRLTVL.

There are many counts of this clonotype. V gene TRBV5-1 combines with J gene TRBJ2-1; TRBD2 aligns across 7 bases. Germline loops: CDR1 SGHRS, CDR2 YFSETQ. The CDR3 contains 14 residues. Trimming took 0 bases from V and 7 from J; bases not matched to a gene: 4. Written as DNA, the CDR3 is TGCGCCAGCAGCTTGGACGGGGGGTTGAATGAGCAGTTCTTC. Amino acid sequence: CASSLDGGLNEQFF.

Of note for this clonotype: One end of the junction varies from germline; a read error may be responsible. This rearrangement joins TRBV10-3 to TRBJ1-2; 7 nucleotides agree with TRBD1. Germline CDR1 ENHRY, CDR2 SYGVKD. The CDR3 is 16 amino acids. The CDR3 protein is CAISGNLQGSSYGCTF. The CDR3 nucleotides read TGTGCCATCAGTGGAAATTTACAGGGGAGTAGCTATGGCTGCACCTTC.

This clonotype was counted at least ten times. This chain uses TRBV12-3 or TRBV12-4 with TRBJ2-6; D ambiguous. V shed 0 bases and J shed 2 bases, with 5 bases lying between them. The CDR3 is 15 residues long. The DNA of the CDR3 is TGTGCCAGCAGTTTAGCGAGTACTGGGGCCAACGTCCTGACTTTC. This codes for CASSLASTGANVLTF.

Concerning this clonotype: This clone may be a read error of a much larger clone one base away. The genes are TRBV20-1 and TRBJ2-7, with TRBD2 as a possible D gene (6 bases). This CDR3 comprises 15 residues. Trimming took 3 bases from V and 2 from J, leaving 17 bases between them. The germline CDR1 and CDR2 sequences are DFQATT and SNEGSKA (reference sequence). The CDR3 reads CSARDAGGGAYEQYF. The CDR3 nucleotides are TGCAGTGCTAGGGACGCAGGCGGCGGGGCCTACGAGCAGTACTTC.

This clonotype has ten or more counts. The CDR3 nucleotides read TGTGCCAGCAGTGGCCGTAGGGGCGGATACAATGAGCAGTTCTTC. It codes for CASSGRRGGYNEQFF. The rearrangement joins TRBV2 to TRBJ2-1; a possible D gene is TRBD1 (5 bases). The CDR3 length is 15 residues. With 4 bases removed from V and 4 bases from J, the gap between germline ends came to 14 bases. Germline CDR1 is SNHLY and CDR2 is FYNNEI. The full variable domain, completed using reference TRBV2 and TRBJ2-1, is EPEVTQTPSHQVTQMGQEVILRCVPISNHLYFYWYRQILGQKVEFLVSFYNNEISEKSEIFDDQFSVERPDGSNFTLKIRSTKLEDSAMYFCASSGRRGGYNEQFFGPGTRLTVL.

This chain connects TRBV4-1 to TRBJ2-3, with D perhaps TRBD2 (6 bases). Germline assignment: CDR1 MGHRA and CDR2 YSYEKL. This CDR3 region has 16 residues. V lost 1 base to trimming and J lost 2 bases, with 13 bases between them. The DNA of the CDR3 is TGCGCCAGCAGCCAAGCTGGCGGGATGATCACAGATACGCAGTATTTT. Encoded protein: CASSQAGGMITDTQYF.

V gene TRBV5-4 combines with J gene TRBJ2-7, with D perhaps matching TRBD1 or TRBD2 (5 bases each). Germline assignment: CDR1 SGHNT and CDR2 YYREEE (reference sequence). The germline V and J ends were trimmed by 4 bases and 2 bases, with 16 bases remaining between them. The CDR3 loop spans 15 amino acids. The CDR3 sequence is CASSPSRGAPYEQYF. The DNA of the CDR3 is TGTGCCAGCAGCCCCTCACGAGGGGCCCCCTACGAGCAGTACTTC.

This clonotype was counted at least ten times. CDR3 sequence (DNA): TGTGCCAGCAGCCGGGATGTTTCCCCTCTCTCCTACGAGCAGTACTTC. Encoded protein: CASSRDVSPLSYEQYF. The chain uses TRBV7-2 and TRBJ2-7; TRBD2 is a possible D gene (5 bases). The germline V gene has CDR1 SGHTA and CDR2 FQGNSA. Trimming cost V 5 bases and J 0 bases, with 17 bases left between them. CDR3 length equals 16 residues.

The rearrangement joins TRBV12-3 or TRBV12-4 to TRBJ2-5, with TRBD2 matching over 7 bases. The CDR3 contains 15 residues. Trimming cost V 2 bases and J 11 bases; bases outside gene matches: 14. This CDR3 is CASSLKSSGYNEQYF. The CDR3 DNA reads as TGTGCCAGCAGTTTAAAGTCTAGCGGATACAATGAGCAGTACTTC.

This clonotype has ten or more counts. The gene calls are TRBV5-7 and TRBJ2-7; 10 nucleotides agree with TRBD2. TRBV5-7 is sorted into the ORF group, with uncertain function. V gave up 3 bases and J gave up 1 base; unmatched junction bases: 4. CDR3 length equals 15 residues. CDR3 nucleotides: TGTGCCAGCAGCTGTCGACTAGCGGGTTCCTACGAGCAGTACTTC. Encoded protein: CASSCRLAGSYEQYF.

The sample holds many counts of this clonotype. The chain links TRBV4-1 to TRBJ2-7, with 9 bases that match TRBD2. Looked up from germline, CDR1 is MGHRA and CDR2 is YSYEKL. After removal of 2 bases from V and 0 bases from J, the junction contained 2 bases not matched to a gene. The CDR3 is 15 residues long. The DNA for the CDR3 is TGCGCCAGCAGCCAACTAGCGGGGAGCTCCTACGAGCAGTACTTC. Encoded protein: CASSQLAGSSYEQYF.

This clonotype was counted only a few times. This chain connects TRBV27 to TRBJ2-1; either TRBD1 or TRBD2 may supply D (5 bases each). The germline V gene encodes CDR1 MNHEY and CDR2 SMNVEV (reference sequence). The CDR3 length is 15 residues. With 6 bases removed from V and 2 bases from J, the gap between germline ends came to 14 bases. The CDR3 DNA reads as TGTGCCAGCAGCCCGGGACCTTTCCCCTACAATGAGCAGTTCTTC. Translation gives CASSPGPFPYNEQFF.

The rearrangement links TRBV12-3 or TRBV12-4 to TRBJ1-6; the match to TRBD1 covers 8 bases. The CDR3 has 15 amino acids. V dropped 5 bases and J dropped 7; count of bases not matched to a gene: 7. CDR3 sequence reads: CASSRTGGTNSPLHF. CDR3 coding DNA: TGTGCCAGCAGTCGCACAGGGGGAACCAATTCACCCCTCCACTTT.

Worth noting for this clonotype: An end of the junction does not agree with germline; a read error may underlie this. This rearrangement joins TRBV7-3 to TRBJ2-7; 8 bases map to TRBD1. CDR3 length equals 13 residues. CDR1 SGHTA and CDR2 FQGTGA come from the germline V gene. The CDR3 bases are TGTACCAGCAGCTGGGGGACAGGTGGGGAGCAGTACTTC. Translating gives CTSSWGTGGEQYF.

In this sample, this clonotype turned up a few times. The chain recombines TRBV29-1 with TRBJ2-3; D is possibly TRBD2 (5 bases). The CDR3 runs to 16 residues. Germline CDR1 is SQVTM and CDR2 is ANQGSEA. The V end lost 2 bases, the J end lost 4 bases, and 19 bases lay between the germline ends. Here the CDR3 DNA reads TGCAGCGTTGAATCATCTAGGGCGCGGGCGTCAGATACGCAGTATTTT. The encoded protein is CSVESSRARASDTQYF.

This clonotype was recorded a few times. This chain joins TRBV7-2 and TRBJ2-1; D not certain. Deletions cut 2 bases from V and 2 bases from J, with 22 bases between. Germline CDR1 is SGHTA and CDR2 is FQGNSA. This CDR3 has 19 residues. DNA of the CDR3: TGTGCCAGCAGCTTATGGCCACAGAAGGAGAGCTTGCCCTACAATGAGCAGTTCTTC. It yields the protein CASSLWPQKESLPYNEQFF.

The genes are TRBV7-3 and TRBJ2-1; a weak D match, TRBD2 (7 bases). This CDR3 spans 15 amino acids. Deletions cut 4 bases from V and 10 bases from J, with 20 bases between. Germline V gene data show CDR1 as SGHTA and CDR2 as FQGTGA. CDR3 in amino acids: CASSYEGGSSYEQFF. The CDR3 coding sequence is TGTGCCAGCAGCTACGAGGGGGGGAGCTCCTACGAGCAGTTCTTC.

A remark on this clonotype: At one end, the junction sequence differs from germline, possibly due to a read error. The V call is TRBV25-1, the J call TRBJ2-2; 7 nucleotides match TRBD2. The CDR3 has 17 amino acids. Germline CDR1 reads MGHDK; CDR2 reads SYGVNS. In DNA, the CDR3 is TGTGCCAGCAGTGAACCTCGAGCGGGACTGAACACCGGGGAGCCGTTTTTT. It encodes CASSEPRAGLNTGEPFF.

The J gene is TRBJ2-1, the V gene TRBV10-3, with 11 nucleotides matching TRBD2. V trimming: 10 bases; J trimming: 7 bases; junction bases outside the gene matches: 6. The CDR3 consists of 13 residues. Germline V CDR1 and CDR2: ENHRY, SYGVKD. The CDR3 DNA reads TGTGCCACGCGACTAGCGGGGCATAATGAGCAGTTCTTC. Translation: CATRLAGHNEQFF.